This TCR beta chain was recovered during a study of T cells after posttransplantation cyclophosphamide. Points from the study as a whole: Later blood repertoires were often dominated by clones from the donor CD8+ memory compartment. TRB overlap between skin or GI tissue T cells and blood was limited.

Germline V gene data show CDR1 as LNHDA and CDR2 as SQIVND (reference sequence). V was clipped by 3 bases and J by 4 bases; unmatched bases: 7. The CDR3 runs to 16 residues. Busulfan-fludarabine conditioning, marrow transplant, and cyclophosphamide on days +3 and +4 were administered. The protocol was immunoSEQ multiplex PCR, while the TCRdb copy is restricted to in-frame clones and leaves out a portion. The specimen has approximately 10,000 clones, none found just once. Ten or more counts support this clone. Its antigen remains unidentified. The J gene is TRBJ2-3, the V gene TRBV19; 10 bases match TRBD2. Sample: PBMCs, taken around 370 days after allogeneic stem cell transplant with posttransplant cyclophosphamide. The sequence came from a male patient aged 50 to 60 who received an allogeneic stem cell transplant from a related donor and was CMV-positive. Part of the T cell pool may stem from the graft donor. CDR3 nucleotides: TGTGCCAGTAGTATCTCCGCTAGCGGGGGATCAGATACGCAGTATTTT. This codes for CASSISASGGSDTQYF.